The T cell receptor (beta chain) described here comes from a study of blood T cell repertoires in COVID-19. Study background: Sites across the United States, Italy and Spain contributed samples from acute and convalescent COVID-19. In each case, the material was cDNA or gDNA derived from T cells, B-cell-depleted T cells, or PBMCs.

The method was immunoSEQ multiplex PCR; TCRdb's version includes in-frame clones alone and lacks a portion of them. The sample carries some 73,000 clones, 70% to 85% recorded once. This clone is deemed medium-sized. Input material: peripheral blood. This TCR was recovered from a woman aged 60 to 75 with acute or convalescent COVID-19.

The CDR3 region has the DNA TGTGCCAGTAGTGAACAGGTTAACTATGGCTACACCTTC. This encodes CASSEQVNYGYTF. The rearrangement joins TRBV19 to TRBJ1-2; D perhaps matches TRBD1 (5 bases). Germline V gives CDR1 LNHDA, CDR2 SQIVND (reference sequence). The CDR3 consists of 13 residues. Trimming removed 5 bases from V and 1 base from J, with 8 bases in between.